The entry below gives a single T cell receptor (beta chain) sequence along with its context. Its antigen is still unknown. Amplification of TCR beta CDR3 regions was performed using RNA transcripts as template. During a first-round RT-PCR of the TCR CDR3, the HTBI primer set was used. TCRdb itself ran the multiplex PCR reads through MiXCR, one entry per CDR3 protein. The sample contains 500,000 to 800,000 distinct CDR3 sequences, about 14% of which appear only once. The sample comes from a study of T cells in Graves' hyperthyroidism and ophthalmopathy. The overall study: The authors collected peripheral blood at initial diagnosis, before any treatment.

Study observations and caveats: Onset of ophthalmopathy came a median around 6.5 months after the model predicted it. Most thyroid clonotypes expanded above 0.001 were also detected in blood.

V was pared by 4 bases and J by 1 base, with 11 bases between. Germline CDR1 reads MDHEN; CDR2 reads SYDVKM. The length of the CDR3 is 15 residues. Material for sequencing was blood. The sequence derives from a woman in her forties or fifties with Graves' ophthalmopathy. The chain recombines TRBV28 with TRBJ1-3, with D possibly TRBD1 on 6 matching bases. This CDR3 is CASSSTGRSGNTIYF. CDR3 coding DNA: TGTGCCAGCAGTTCCACAGGGAGGTCTGGAAACACCATATATTTT.